Listed below are T cell receptor beta chains from one sample, sequenced in a study of regulatory T cells in long-lasting Graves disease. TCRdb analysed the multiplex PCR reads with MiXCR anew, one entry per CDR3 protein. The table has 400,000 to 500,000 distinct CDR3 sequences, roughly 23% seen once. The sample consisted of peripheral blood mononuclear cells (PBMCs), taken when the disease was refractory, from a patient treated with antithyroid drugs. The receptors stem from a female donor with Graves disease. CDR3s include the opening cysteine and the closing phenylalanine or tryptophan. A D gene is named only where the DNA matches it firmly. Rows may omit the clone size; those that give it use once, few, many or a size class.

CDR3nt: TGTGCCAGCCAGAGGGTAGCGGGAGTGGGTGAGCAGTTCTTC
CDR3aa: CASQRVAGVGEQFF
abundance: .
v_gene: TRBV6-2/TRBV6-3
d_gene: TRBD2
j_gene: TRBJ2-1

CDR3nt: TGTGCCAGCAGCCAGGACGTGGAGACCCAGTACTTC
CDR3aa: CASSQDVETQYF
abundance: many
v_gene: TRBV3-1
d_gene: .
j_gene: TRBJ2-5

CDR3nt: TGCAGTGCCCGACCAACGGGGTTGATTTTTTATTCACCCCTCCACTTT
CDR3aa: CSARPTGLIFYSPLHF
abundance: .
v_gene: TRBV20-1
d_gene: .
j_gene: TRBJ1-6

CDR3nt: TGTGCCACCAGCAGAGACGACGTCCGTTTGAGCAATCAGCCCCAGCATTTT
CDR3aa: CATSRDDVRLSNQPQHF
abundance: few
v_gene: TRBV15
d_gene: .
j_gene: TRBJ1-5

CDR3nt: TGTGCCAGCAGCCCTTTGAAGGTGAAAGGCGGCGAGCAGTACTTC
CDR3aa: CASSPLKVKGGEQYF
abundance: many
v_gene: TRBV7-2
d_gene: .
j_gene: TRBJ2-7

CDR3nt: TGTGCCAGCGCAAAACAGGGGGGAGGCCTCTCCTACGAGCAGTACTTC
CDR3aa: CASAKQGGGLSYEQYF
abundance: many
v_gene: TRBV27
d_gene: TRBD1
j_gene: TRBJ2-7

CDR3nt: TGTGCCAGCAGCTTAGGGAATTCGTGGGATGAGCAGTTCTTC
CDR3aa: CASSLGNSWDEQFF
abundance: few
v_gene: TRBV11-1
d_gene: .
j_gene: TRBJ2-1

CDR3nt: TGTGCCAGCAGCCAAGACGACAGGCAAAACACTGAAGCTTTCTTT
CDR3aa: CASSQDDRQNTEAFF
abundance: many
v_gene: TRBV3-1
d_gene: .
j_gene: TRBJ1-1

CDR3nt: TGCAGCGTTGATGAGGACCTGAACACTGAAGCTTTCTTT
CDR3aa: CSVDEDLNTEAFF
abundance: many
v_gene: TRBV29-1
d_gene: .
j_gene: TRBJ1-1

CDR3nt: TGCAGTGCGGACAACATGAACACTGAAGCTTTCTTT
CDR3aa: CSADNMNTEAFF
abundance: .
v_gene: TRBV20-1
d_gene: .
j_gene: TRBJ1-1

CDR3nt: TGTGCCACCAGTGATTTTGGGGATGAAAAACTGTTTTTT
CDR3aa: CATSDFGDEKLFF
abundance: few
v_gene: TRBV24-1
d_gene: .
j_gene: TRBJ1-4

CDR3nt: TGCGCCAGCAGCCCCGACGGACAGGGATCATCGGCCTATGGCTACACCTTC
CDR3aa: CASSPDGQGSSAYGYTF
abundance: .
v_gene: TRBV5-1
d_gene: TRBD1
j_gene: TRBJ1-2

CDR3nt: TGTGCCAGCAGTCTAGTCGGTCTAGCCCCGAATGAGCAGTTCTTC
CDR3aa: CASSLVGLAPNEQFF
abundance: .
v_gene: TRBV7-8
d_gene: .
j_gene: TRBJ2-1

CDR3nt: TGTGCCAGCTCCCCGGCCGCACTCAGGAGGGAGACCCAGTACTTC
CDR3aa: CASSPAALRRETQYF
abundance: many
v_gene: TRBV12-3/TRBV12-4
d_gene: .
j_gene: TRBJ2-5

CDR3nt: TGTGCCTTGCTACCGGGACAGGGGGGGAGGAACACTGAAGCTTTCTTT
CDR3aa: CALLPGQGGRNTEAFF
abundance: many
v_gene: TRBV30
d_gene: TRBD1
j_gene: TRBJ1-1

CDR3nt: TGTGCCAGCAGCTTAGGGCTAGCGGGAGTCCAAGAGACCCAGTACTTC
CDR3aa: CASSLGLAGVQETQYF
abundance: many
v_gene: TRBV11-2
d_gene: TRBD2
j_gene: TRBJ2-5

CDR3nt: TGTGCCAGCAGTTTTGGGGCACGAGTTTTGAGCGGGGAGCTGTTTTTT
CDR3aa: CASSFGARVLSGELFF
abundance: many
v_gene: TRBV28
d_gene: .
j_gene: TRBJ2-2

CDR3nt: TGTGCCAGCAGCCTCACGACAGGGGGCAGCGTCACCGGGGAGCTGTTTTTT
CDR3aa: CASSLTTGGSVTGELFF
abundance: few
v_gene: TRBV9
d_gene: TRBD1
j_gene: TRBJ2-2

CDR3nt: TGTGCCAGCAGTTTATCACAGGGCTACTCTGGAAACACCATATATTTT
CDR3aa: CASSLSQGYSGNTIYF
abundance: few
v_gene: TRBV28
d_gene: .
j_gene: TRBJ1-3

CDR3nt: TGTGCCAGCAGTGAAGGGTTAGCTAATGAAAAACTGTTTTTT
CDR3aa: CASSEGLANEKLFF
abundance: .
v_gene: TRBV6-2/TRBV6-3
d_gene: .
j_gene: TRBJ1-4

CDR3nt: TGTGCCAGCAGCGTCGACCTACAGGGACTAGCGGGACCTTACGAGCAGTACTTC
CDR3aa: CASSVDLQGLAGPYEQYF
abundance: .
v_gene: TRBV7-9
d_gene: TRBD2
j_gene: TRBJ2-7

CDR3nt: TGTGCCAGCAGTTCCGACTCGACAGGCGACCGTGGCTACACCTTC
CDR3aa: CASSSDSTGDRGYTF
abundance: many
v_gene: TRBV28
d_gene: .
j_gene: TRBJ1-2

CDR3nt: TGTGCCAGCAACCCGACTGAGTTCTGGCTCACCGGGGAGCTGTTTTTT
CDR3aa: CASNPTEFWLTGELFF
abundance: .
v_gene: TRBV12-3/TRBV12-4
d_gene: .
j_gene: TRBJ2-2

CDR3nt: TGTGCCAGCAGTTCCCCTACAGGGTCTTACTCTGGGGCCAACGTCCTGACTTTC
CDR3aa: CASSSPTGSYSGANVLTF
abundance: many
v_gene: TRBV28
d_gene: .
j_gene: TRBJ2-6

CDR3nt: TGCGCCAGCAGCTTGGAGGTTAGCACCGGATCTGCCCAGTACTTC
CDR3aa: CASSLEVSTGSAQYF
abundance: few
v_gene: TRBV5-1
d_gene: .
j_gene: TRBJ2-5

CDR3nt: TGTGCCTGGAGTCAAGAGGTCAATCAGCCCCAGCATTTT
CDR3aa: CAWSQEVNQPQHF
abundance: many
v_gene: TRBV30
d_gene: .
j_gene: TRBJ1-5

CDR3nt: TGTGCCAGCACCATCGGGACTAGCAGAGACGAGCAGTACTTC
CDR3aa: CASTIGTSRDEQYF
abundance: many
v_gene: TRBV7-8
d_gene: TRBD2
j_gene: TRBJ2-7

CDR3nt: TGTGCCAGCAGCACGACTCTGACAGTCACCGGGGAGCTGTTTTTT
CDR3aa: CASSTTLTVTGELFF
abundance: .
v_gene: TRBV5-4
d_gene: .
j_gene: TRBJ2-2